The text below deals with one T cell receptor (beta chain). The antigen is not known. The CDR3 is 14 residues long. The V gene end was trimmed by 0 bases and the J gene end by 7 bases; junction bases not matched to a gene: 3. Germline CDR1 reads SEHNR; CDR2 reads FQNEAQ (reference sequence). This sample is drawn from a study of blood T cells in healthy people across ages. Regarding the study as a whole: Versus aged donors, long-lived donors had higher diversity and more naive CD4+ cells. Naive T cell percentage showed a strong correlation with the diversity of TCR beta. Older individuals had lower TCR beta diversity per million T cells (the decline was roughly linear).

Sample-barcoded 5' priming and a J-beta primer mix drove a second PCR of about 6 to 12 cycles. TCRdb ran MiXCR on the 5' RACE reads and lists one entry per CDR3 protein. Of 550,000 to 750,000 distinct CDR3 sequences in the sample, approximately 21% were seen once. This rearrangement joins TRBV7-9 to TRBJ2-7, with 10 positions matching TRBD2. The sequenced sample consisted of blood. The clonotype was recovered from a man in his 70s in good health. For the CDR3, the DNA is TGTGCCAGCAGCTTAGCTAGCGGGAGGCTTGAGCAGTACTTC. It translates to CASSLASGRLEQYF.